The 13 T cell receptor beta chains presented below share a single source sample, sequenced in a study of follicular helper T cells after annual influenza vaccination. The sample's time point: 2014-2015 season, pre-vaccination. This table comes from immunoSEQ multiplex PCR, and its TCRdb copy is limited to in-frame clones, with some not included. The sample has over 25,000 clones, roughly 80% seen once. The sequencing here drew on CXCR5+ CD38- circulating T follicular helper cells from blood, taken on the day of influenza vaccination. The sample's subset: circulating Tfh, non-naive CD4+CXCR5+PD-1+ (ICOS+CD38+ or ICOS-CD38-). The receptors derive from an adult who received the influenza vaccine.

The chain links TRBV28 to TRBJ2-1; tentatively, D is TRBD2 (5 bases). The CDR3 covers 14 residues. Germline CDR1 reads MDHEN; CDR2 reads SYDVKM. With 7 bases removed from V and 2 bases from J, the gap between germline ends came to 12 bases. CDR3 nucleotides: TGTGCCAGCACCAACACCGGGACCTACAATGAGCAGTTCTTC. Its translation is CASTNTGTYNEQFF. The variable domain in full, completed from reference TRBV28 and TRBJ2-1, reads DVKVTQSSRYLVKRTGEKVFLECVQDMDHENMFWYRQDPGLGLRLIYFSYDVKMKEKGDIPEGYSVSREKKERFSLILESASTNQTSMYLCASTNTGTYNEQFFGPGTRLTVL.

CDR3: CASSLIPGSNEQFF. The CDR3 bases are TGTGCCAGCAGTCTTATTCCAGGTAGCAATGAGCAGTTCTTC. J is TRBJ2-1 and V is TRBV2, with D unresolved. V was clipped by 5 bases and J by 6 bases, with 14 bases between them. Germline V gene lookup returns CDR1 SNHLY and CDR2 FYNNEI. The CDR3 contains 14 residues.

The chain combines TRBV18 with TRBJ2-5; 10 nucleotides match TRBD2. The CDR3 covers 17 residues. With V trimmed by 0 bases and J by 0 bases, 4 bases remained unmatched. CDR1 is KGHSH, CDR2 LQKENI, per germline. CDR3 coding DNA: TGTGCCAGCTCACCACCCGCTAGCGGGGGTCACCAAGAGACCCAGTACTTC. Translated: CASSPPASGGHQETQYF. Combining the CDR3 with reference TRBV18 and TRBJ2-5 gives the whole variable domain NAGVMQNPRHLVRRRGQEARLRCSPMKGHSHVYWYRQLPEEGLKFMVYLQKENIIDESGMPKERFSAEFPKEGPSILRIQQVVRGDSAAYFCASSPPASGGHQETQYFGPGTRLLVL.

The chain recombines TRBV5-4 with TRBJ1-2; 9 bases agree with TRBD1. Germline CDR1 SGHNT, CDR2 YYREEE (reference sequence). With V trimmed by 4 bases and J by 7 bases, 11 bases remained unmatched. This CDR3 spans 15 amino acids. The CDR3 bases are TGTGCCAGCAGCCGAAAACAGGGGGCGCAGAGTGGCTACACCTTC. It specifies CASSRKQGAQSGYTF.

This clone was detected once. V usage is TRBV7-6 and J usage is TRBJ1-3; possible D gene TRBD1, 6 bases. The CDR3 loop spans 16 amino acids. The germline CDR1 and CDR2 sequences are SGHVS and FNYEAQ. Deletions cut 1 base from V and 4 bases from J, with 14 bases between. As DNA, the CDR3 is TGTGCCAGCAGCTTAGGCAACAGGGCTGCGGGAAACACCATATATTTT. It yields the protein CASSLGNRAAGNTIYF.

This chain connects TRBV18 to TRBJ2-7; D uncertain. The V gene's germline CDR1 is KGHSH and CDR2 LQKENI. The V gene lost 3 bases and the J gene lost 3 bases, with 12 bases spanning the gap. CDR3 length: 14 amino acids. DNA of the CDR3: TGTGCCAGCTCACCGACAAGTCGAGACTACGAGCAGTACTTC. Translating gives CASSPTSRDYEQYF.

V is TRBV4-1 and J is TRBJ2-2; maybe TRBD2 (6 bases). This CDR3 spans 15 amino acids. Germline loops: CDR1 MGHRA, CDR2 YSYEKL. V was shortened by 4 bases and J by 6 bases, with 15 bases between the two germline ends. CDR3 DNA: TGCGCCAGCAGCCTACGGGGGTCGGGAGCCGGGGAGCTGTTTTTT. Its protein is CASSLRGSGAGELFF.

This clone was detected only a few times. CDR3 amino acids: CASGLSGGRGTQYF. In DNA, the CDR3 is TGTGCTAGTGGTCTTAGTGGGGGCAGGGGGACCCAGTACTTC. The chain recombines TRBV12-5 with TRBJ2-5; D is possibly TRBD1 (6 bases). The V and J ends lost 5 bases and 7 bases respectively, with 17 bases between them. The CDR3 is 14 residues long. Looked up from germline, CDR1 is LGHNT and CDR2 is FRNRAP.

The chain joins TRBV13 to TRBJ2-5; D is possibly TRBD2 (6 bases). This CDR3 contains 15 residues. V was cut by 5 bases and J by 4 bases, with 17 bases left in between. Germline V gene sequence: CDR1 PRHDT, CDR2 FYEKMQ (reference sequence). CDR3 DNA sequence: TGTGCCAGCAGCGTGGGACTGTTCCCAACAGAGACCCAGTACTTC. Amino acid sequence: CASSVGLFPTETQYF. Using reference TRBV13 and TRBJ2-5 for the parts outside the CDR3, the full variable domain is AAGVIQSPRHLIKEKRETATLKCYPIPRHDTVYWYQQGPGQDPQFLISFYEKMQSDKGSIPDRFSAQQFSDYHSELNMSSLELGDSALYFCASSVGLFPTETQYFGPGTRLLVL.

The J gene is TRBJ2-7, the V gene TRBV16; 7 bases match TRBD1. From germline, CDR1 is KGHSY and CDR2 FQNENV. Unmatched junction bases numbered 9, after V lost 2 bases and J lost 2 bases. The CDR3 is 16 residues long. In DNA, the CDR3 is TGTGCCAGCAGCCAAAGAGGGGGCGCTGACGCCTACGAGCAGTACTTC. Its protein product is CASSQRGGADAYEQYF.

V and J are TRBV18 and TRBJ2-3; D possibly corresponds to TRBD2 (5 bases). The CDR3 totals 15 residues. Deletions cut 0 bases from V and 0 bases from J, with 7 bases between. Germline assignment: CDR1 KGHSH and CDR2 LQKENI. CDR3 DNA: TGTGCCAGCTCACCACCGGGCGGGAGCACAGATACGCAGTATTTT. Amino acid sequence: CASSPPGGSTDTQYF.

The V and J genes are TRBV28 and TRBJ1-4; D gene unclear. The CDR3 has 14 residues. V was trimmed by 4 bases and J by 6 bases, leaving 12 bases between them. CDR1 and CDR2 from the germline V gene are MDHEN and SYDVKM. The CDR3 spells CASSSGREDEKLFF. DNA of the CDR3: TGTGCCAGCAGTTCGGGAAGGGAGGATGAAAAACTGTTTTTT. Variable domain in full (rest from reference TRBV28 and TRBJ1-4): DVKVTQSSRYLVKRTGEKVFLECVQDMDHENMFWYRQDPGLGLRLIYFSYDVKMKEKGDIPEGYSVSREKKERFSLILESASTNQTSMYLCASSSGREDEKLFFGSGTQLSVL.

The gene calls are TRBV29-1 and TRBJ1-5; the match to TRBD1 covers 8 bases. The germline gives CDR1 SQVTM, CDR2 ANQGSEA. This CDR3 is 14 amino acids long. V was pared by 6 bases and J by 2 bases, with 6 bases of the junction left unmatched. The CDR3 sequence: CSVRTGQGNQPQHF. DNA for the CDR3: TGCAGCGTCCGGACAGGGCAAGGCAATCAGCCCCAGCATTTT.